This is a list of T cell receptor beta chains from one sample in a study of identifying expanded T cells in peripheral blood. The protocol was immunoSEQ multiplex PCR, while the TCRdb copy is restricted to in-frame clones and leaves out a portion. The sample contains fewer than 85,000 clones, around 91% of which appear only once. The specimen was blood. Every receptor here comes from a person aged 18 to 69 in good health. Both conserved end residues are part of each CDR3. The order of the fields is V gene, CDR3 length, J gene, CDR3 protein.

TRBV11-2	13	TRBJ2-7	CASSPGPNYEQYF
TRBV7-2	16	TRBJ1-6	CASSSEGSFYNSPLHF
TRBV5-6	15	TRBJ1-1	CASSLAMGGWTEAFF
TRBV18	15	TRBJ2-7	CASSPVPDRTAEQYF
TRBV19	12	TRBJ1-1	CATRTGNTEAFF
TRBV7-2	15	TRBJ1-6	CASSLSQGTNSPLHF
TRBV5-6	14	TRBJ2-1	CASSFGSSYNEQFF
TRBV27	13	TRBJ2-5	CASSLTLGETQYF
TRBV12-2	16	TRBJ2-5	CASRLFGGGAQETQYF
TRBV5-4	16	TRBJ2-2	CASSRVSSRDTGELFF
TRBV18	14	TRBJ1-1	CASSTRGEGAEAFF
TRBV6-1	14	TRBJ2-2	CASSESRWAGELFF
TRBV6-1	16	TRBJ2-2	CASSGPRGSIPGELFF
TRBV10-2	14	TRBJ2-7	CASSEGTVSYEQYF
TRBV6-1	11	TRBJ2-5	CASSTQETQYF
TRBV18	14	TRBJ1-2	CASSPDRANYGYTF
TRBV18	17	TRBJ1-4	CASSRDRDSATNEKLFF
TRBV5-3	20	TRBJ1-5	CARSRFTAGQGTGNNQPQHF
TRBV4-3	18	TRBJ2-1	CASSQDPIGDRLGNEQFF
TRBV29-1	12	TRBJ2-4	CSVGTGQGIQYF
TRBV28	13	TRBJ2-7	CASRDRRTYEQYF
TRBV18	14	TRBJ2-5	CASSPDRGRETQYF
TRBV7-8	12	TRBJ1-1	CASSRGTGHQEF
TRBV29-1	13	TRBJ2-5	CSVDGQGGETQYF
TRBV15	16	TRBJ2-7	CATSRELTGTTYEQYF
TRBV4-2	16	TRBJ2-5	CASSQRLALREETQYF
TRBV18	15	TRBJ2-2	CASSRTWDTLEELFF
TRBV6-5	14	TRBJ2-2	CASIRTANTGELFF
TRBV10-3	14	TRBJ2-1	CAISESTVHNEQFF
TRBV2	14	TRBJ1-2	CASRRAGGSYGYTF
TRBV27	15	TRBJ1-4	CASSPQGALAEKLFF
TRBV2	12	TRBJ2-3	CASSSGVDTQYF
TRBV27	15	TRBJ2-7	CASSPRTSGPYEQYF
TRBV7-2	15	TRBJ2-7	CASSWLTGSAYEQYF
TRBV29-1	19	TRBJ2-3	CSVNNPGLAGEGGTDTQYF
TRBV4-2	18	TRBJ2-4	CASSQAGLAEVGSNIQYF
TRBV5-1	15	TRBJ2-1	CASSITSVGINEQFF
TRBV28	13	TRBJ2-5	CASSPGRRETQYF
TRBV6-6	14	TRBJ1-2	CASSYSGPAHGYTF
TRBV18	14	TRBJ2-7	CASSPRGGSYEQYF
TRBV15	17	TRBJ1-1	CATSRVTGSYQNTEAFF
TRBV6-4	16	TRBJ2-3	CASSATSGGPTDTQYF
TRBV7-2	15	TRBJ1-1	CASSPRLQGNTEAFF
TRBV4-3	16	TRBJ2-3	CASSQGTSGGTDTQYF
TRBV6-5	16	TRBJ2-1	CASSSPLAGAYNEQFF
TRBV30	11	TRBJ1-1	CAWSKNTEAFF
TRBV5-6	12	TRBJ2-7	CASSLAMHEQYF
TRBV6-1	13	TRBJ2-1	CASSVGGYNEQFF